The T cell receptor beta chain under discussion was sequenced for a study of human T cells and chemical hapten exposure. Germline trimming cut 5 bases from V and 4 bases from J; bases unmatched to any gene: 5. Germline V CDR1 and CDR2: KGHSH, LQKENI. This CDR3 spans 14 amino acids. As to time point: patch test 1, 2 weeks after DPC sensitization. Treatment: therapeutic diphenylcyclopropenone sensitization with weekly scalp DPC. TCRdb used MiXCR to reprocess the RACE reads, holding one entry per CDR3 protein. The data show more than 150,000 distinct CDR3 sequences, about 14% seen once. This chain joins TRBV18 and TRBJ1-5; 7 bases line up with TRBD1. The origin of this receptor is a woman aged 25 to 39 with alopecia areata. Some clones in this sample may be carry-over from other donors' samples. This specimen consisted of whole blood, obtained in connection with sensitization to the hapten diphenylcyclopropenone (DPC). The DNA of the CDR3 is TGTGCCAGCTCATCGACAGGGAAGAATCAGCCCCAGCATTTT. Residues: CASSSTGKNQPQHF.